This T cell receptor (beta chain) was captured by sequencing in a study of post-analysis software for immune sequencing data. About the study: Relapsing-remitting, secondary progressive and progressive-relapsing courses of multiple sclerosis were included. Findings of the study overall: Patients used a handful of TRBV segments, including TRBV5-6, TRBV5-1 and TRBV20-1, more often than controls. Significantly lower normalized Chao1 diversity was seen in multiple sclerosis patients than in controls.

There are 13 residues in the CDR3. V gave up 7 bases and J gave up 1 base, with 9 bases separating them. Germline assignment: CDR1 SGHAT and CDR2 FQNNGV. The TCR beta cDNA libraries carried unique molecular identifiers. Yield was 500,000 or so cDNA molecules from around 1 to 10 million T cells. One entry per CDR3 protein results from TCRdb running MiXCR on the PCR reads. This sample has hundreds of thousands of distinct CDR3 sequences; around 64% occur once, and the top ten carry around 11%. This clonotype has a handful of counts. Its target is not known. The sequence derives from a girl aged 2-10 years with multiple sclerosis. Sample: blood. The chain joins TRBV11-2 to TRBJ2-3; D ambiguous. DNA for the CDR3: TGTGCCAGCACTTGGACCCGCACAGATACGCAGTATTTT. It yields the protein CASTWTRTDTQYF.